What follows describes a single T cell receptor beta chain. The sample originates from a study of blood T cell repertoires in COVID-19. Study at large: Material from acute and convalescent COVID-19 was sourced from the United States, Italy and Spain. The cDNA or gDNA used as material had been derived from T cells, B-cell-depleted T cells, or PBMCs.

The data were produced by immunoSEQ multiplex PCR, yet TCRdb's version contains in-frame clones alone and is incomplete. This table holds fewer than 150,000 clones, 85% found once. CDR1 and CDR2 from the germline V gene are LNHDA and SQIVND (reference sequence). The CDR3 consists of 13 residues. V lost 1 base and J 5 bases, leaving 6 bases between the germline ends. The origin of this receptor is a human donor in a cohort sampled during active COVID-19. This rearrangement joins TRBV19 to TRBJ1-5; unclear D gene. Sequencing was done on a sample of peripheral blood. The CDR3 is CASSIGGYQPQHF. The CDR3 region has the DNA TGTGCCAGTAGTATAGGCGGATATCAGCCCCAGCATTTT.